These 30 T cell receptor beta chains were all obtained from the same sample, sequenced in a study of CD8 T cells in ankylosing spondylitis. The study, taken as a whole, reports: Seven or eight highly homologous variants formed a TCR beta motif that appeared characteristic of ankylosing spondylitis blood.

TCRdb independently ran MiXCR on the 5' RACE reads; one entry per CDR3 protein. The sample comprises about 750,000 distinct CDR3 sequences, around 17% of which are singletons, and roughly a fifth rests with the top ten. These receptors have no known antigen. Sequencing was carried out using blood, either unsorted or a sorted T cell fraction (not recorded which). The receptors derive from a male donor with ankylosing spondylitis.

The chain is built from TRBV5-1 and TRBJ1-1; D might be TRBD1 (6 bases). CDR3 length: 12 residues. Trimming removed 4 bases at V and 5 bases at J, with 9 bases between. The germline gives CDR1 SGHRS, CDR2 YFSETQ. The CDR3 is CASSRDRTEAFF. CDR3 sequence (DNA): TGCGCCAGCAGCCGAGACAGGACTGAAGCTTTCTTT.

The sample holds a few counts of this clonotype. The chain has TRBV7-2 and TRBJ2-1; D is ambiguous. The germline V and J ends were trimmed by 6 bases and 5 bases, with 8 bases remaining between them. The CDR3 is 12 residues long. Germline V CDR1 and CDR2: SGHTA, FQGNSA. The CDR3 loop reads CASRQMNNEQFF. CDR3 sequence (DNA): TGTGCCAGCAGACAAATGAACAATGAGCAGTTCTTC.

The chain combines TRBV12-3 or TRBV12-4 with TRBJ2-4; TRBD1 aligns across 7 bases. Losses at the gene ends were 5 bases for V and 1 base for J; bases not matched to a gene: 11. This CDR3 is 17 amino acids long. As DNA, the CDR3 is TGTGCCAGCAGTCCCACCGGACAGGTTGGGGCCAAAAACATTCAGTACTTC. Translated: CASSPTGQVGAKNIQYF.

This clonotype was seen only a few times. The chain couples TRBV5-1 to TRBJ2-3, with 9 positions matching TRBD2. Germline V lookup: CDR1 SGHRS, CDR2 YFSETQ. The CDR3 is 16 amino acids. J gave up 0 bases and V 3 bases, and 5 bases lay outside the gene matches. The CDR3 region is CASSSLAGLSTDTQYF. The CDR3 DNA reads TGCGCCAGCAGCTCCCTAGCGGGACTAAGCACAGATACGCAGTATTTT.

The rearrangement uses TRBV30 and TRBJ2-7; tentative D call: TRBD1 (6 bases). CDR3 length equals 13 residues. The V end lost 0 bases, the J end lost 3 bases, and 9 bases lay between the germline ends. CDR1 is GTSNPN, CDR2 SVGIG, per germline (reference sequence). DNA for the CDR3: TGTGCCTGGAGTGTAGGGGGATTCTACGAGCAGTACTTC. Protein sequence: CAWSVGGFYEQYF.

In this sample, this clonotype turned up a few times. The rearrangement uses TRBV4-2 and TRBJ2-7, with 9 bases identical to TRBD2. V lost 0 bases, J lost 4 bases, and 4 bases stayed unmatched. Per the germline V gene, CDR1 is LGHNA and CDR2 is YNFKEQ. The CDR3 runs 15 residues. The CDR3 DNA follows: TGTGCCAGCAGCCAAGAGGCGGGAGGGCCTTACGAGCAGTACTTC. Its protein product is CASSQEAGGPYEQYF.

The genes are TRBV4-3 and TRBJ2-1; TRBD2 aligns across 11 bases. The length of the CDR3 is 19 residues. The ends lost 0 bases at V and 2 bases at J; junction bases unmatched: 9. Germline CDR1 is LGHNA and CDR2 is YSLEER. Here the CDR3 reads CASSQDSLAGGPPYNEQFF. In nucleotides, the CDR3 is TGCGCCAGCAGCCAAGATAGTTTAGCGGGAGGGCCACCCTACAATGAGCAGTTCTTC.

This clonotype was detected a few times. V usage is TRBV20-1 and J usage is TRBJ2-7; weak D call: TRBD2 (6 bases). V dropped 3 bases and J dropped 5 bases, with 14 bases sitting between them. Germline V lookup: CDR1 DFQATT, CDR2 SNEGSKA (reference sequence). The CDR3 sequence is 13 residues long. Here the CDR3 reads CSASNPDYHEQYF. The CDR3 region has the DNA TGCAGTGCTAGCAACCCGGACTACCACGAGCAGTACTTC.

This chain joins TRBV27 and TRBJ2-7; D might be TRBD1 (5 bases). This CDR3 is built from 14 residues. Germline-derived CDR1 and CDR2 are MNHEY and SMNVEV (reference sequence). The V end lost 2 bases, the J end lost 2 bases, and 10 bases lay between the germline ends. CDR3 residues: CASSLRGIAYEQYF. CDR3 bases: TGTGCCAGCAGTTTAAGGGGAATCGCCTACGAGCAGTACTTC.

The rearrangement joins TRBV12-3 or TRBV12-4 to TRBJ2-5; 7 bases are a match to TRBD2. This CDR3 has 15 residues. Trimming took 6 bases from V and 2 from J; bases not matched to a gene: 9. The CDR3 bases are TGTGCCAGCAGCCCCACGGTGGGACTACAAGAGACCCAGTACTTC. This encodes CASSPTVGLQETQYF.

As concerns this clonotype: A much larger clone is a single base away; this may be a read error. This chain joins TRBV3-1 and TRBJ2-2; D may correspond to TRBD1 or TRBD2 (6 bases each). CDR1 and CDR2 from the germline V gene are LGHDT and YNNKEL (reference sequence). V was trimmed by 4 bases and J by 5 bases, leaving 8 bases between them. CDR3 length equals 13 residues. The CDR3: CASSRGATGELFF. The CDR3 DNA is TGTGCCAGCAGCCGGGGGGCTACCGGGGAGCTGTTTTTT.

This clonotype was recorded a few times. The junction does not match germline at one end; this may be a read error. The chain employs TRBV27 and TRBJ2-1, with 7 bases fitting TRBD1. The CDR3 is made up of 15 amino acids. Germline CDR1 and CDR2: MNHEY and SMNVEV (reference sequence). The CDR3 sequence is CASSPTGNVYYEQFF. The CDR3, as DNA: TGTGCCAGCAGTCCGACAGGGAATGTCTACTATGAGCAGTTCTTC.

This clonotype was recorded many times. The genes are TRBV2 and TRBJ1-5; no clear D gene. Germline CDR1 is SNHLY and CDR2 is FYNNEI. CDR3 length: 13 residues. V was cut by 3 bases and J by 0 bases, with 3 bases left in between. Here the CDR3 DNA reads TGTGCCAGCAGTGACAATAGCAATCAGCCCCAGCATTTT. This translates into CASSDNSNQPQHF.

This clonotype is a singleton in its sample. The chain carries TRBV20-1 and TRBJ2-3; no definite D call. CDR3 length equals 16 residues. With 6 bases removed from V and 2 bases from J, the gap between germline ends came to 21 bases. Germline CDR1 DFQATT, CDR2 SNEGSKA (reference sequence). The chain's CDR3 is CSAPDPIADFTDTQYF. The CDR3 DNA sequence: TGCAGTGCCCCCGACCCGATCGCGGATTTCACAGATACGCAGTATTTT.

V is TRBV28 and J is TRBJ2-3; D not certain. CDR3 size: 13 residues. Between the trimmed V and J ends, which lost 4 bases and 2 bases, there was a span of 7 bases. CDR1 MDHEN and CDR2 SYDVKM come from the germline V gene. Here the CDR3 reads CASSSLTTDTQYF. The CDR3 DNA sequence: TGTGCCAGCAGTTCTTTGACCACAGATACGCAGTATTTT.

The CDR3 DNA reads TGTGCCAGCCCCCAGACTCCCAGGGGTATCACCGGGGAGCTGTTTTTT. Encoded protein: CASPQTPRGITGELFF. The chain joins TRBV7-9 to TRBJ2-2, with TRBD1 as a possible D gene (6 bases). The V end lost 8 bases, the J end lost 4 bases, and 20 bases lay between the germline ends. In germline, CDR1 is SEHNR, CDR2 FQNEAQ (reference sequence). The CDR3 loop spans 16 amino acids. Based on the CDR3 plus reference TRBV7-9 and TRBJ2-2, the full variable domain is DTGVSQNPRHKITKRGQNVTFRCDPISEHNRLYWYRQTLGQGPEFLTYFQNEAQLEKSRLLSDRFSAERPKGSFSTLEIQRTEQGDSAMYLCASPQTPRGITGELFFGEGSRLTVL.

In its sample, this clonotype was seen a few times. As DNA, the CDR3 is TGCAGTGCTCCTTTTGGCCGGGGGGTTACTGAGCAGTTCTTC. As protein: CSAPFGRGVTEQFF. The chain couples TRBV20-1 to TRBJ2-1; 7 bases are a match to TRBD2. In germline, CDR1 is DFQATT, CDR2 SNEGSKA (reference sequence). The CDR3 runs to 14 residues. Germline trimming cut 5 bases from V and 9 bases from J; bases unmatched to any gene: 13.

The genes are TRBV28 and TRBJ1-4; D remains ambiguous. V lost 4 bases and J 0 bases, leaving 12 bases between the germline ends. Germline values: CDR1 MDHEN, CDR2 SYDVKM. The CDR3 contains 16 residues. The CDR3 spells CASSSWTDSTNEKLFF. CDR3 in DNA: TGTGCCAGCAGTTCTTGGACTGATTCAACTAATGAAAAACTGTTTTTT.

The chain uses TRBV5-1 and TRBJ2-1; 7 nucleotides align to TRBD1. The CDR3 spans 14 residues. CDR1 and CDR2 (germline): SGHRS, YFSETQ. V was clipped by 7 bases and J by 2 bases; unmatched bases: 6. The CDR3 loop is CASQMTGTYNEQFF. Written as DNA, the CDR3 is TGCGCCAGCCAGATGACAGGGACCTACAATGAGCAGTTCTTC. Full variable domain (rest looked up from reference TRBV5-1 and TRBJ2-1): KAGVTQTPRYLIKTRGQQVTLSCSPISGHRSVSWYQQTPGQGLQFLFEYFSETQRNKGNFPGRFSGRQFSNSRSEMNVSTLELGDSALYLCASQMTGTYNEQFFGPGTRLTVL.

This clonotype came up a few times. The gene calls are TRBV5-1 and TRBJ2-3, with D uncertain. V lost 0 bases to trimming and J lost 0 bases, with 8 bases between them. CDR3 length equals 15 residues. Germline loops: CDR1 SGHRS, CDR2 YFSETQ. In nucleotides, the CDR3 is TGCGCCAGCAGCTTGGCACTTACTAGCACAGATACGCAGTATTTT. Its protein is CASSLALTSTDTQYF. The complete variable domain, with remaining parts taken from reference TRBV5-1 and TRBJ2-3, reads KAGVTQTPRYLIKTRGQQVTLSCSPISGHRSVSWYQQTPGQGLQFLFEYFSETQRNKGNFPGRFSGRQFSNSRSEMNVSTLELGDSALYLCASSLALTSTDTQYFGPGTRLTVL.

This rearrangement joins TRBV29-1 to TRBJ1-1; D unclear. Trimming cost V 5 bases and J 2 bases, with 9 bases left between them. CDR1 and CDR2 from the germline V gene are SQVTM and ANQGSEA. The CDR3 length is 12 residues. The chain's CDR3 is CSVHRGNTEAFF. CDR3 coding DNA: TGCAGCGTTCATCGGGGAAACACTGAAGCTTTCTTT.

This chain connects TRBV5-1 to TRBJ2-7, with D perhaps matching TRBD1 or TRBD2 (7 bases each). Germline values: CDR1 SGHRS, CDR2 YFSETQ. This CDR3 has 14 residues. Trimming removed 4 bases from V and 3 bases from J, with 14 bases in between. The CDR3, as DNA: TGCGCCAGCAGCCCCAGGGGGGGGAACTACGAGCAGTACTTC. This sequence encodes CASSPRGGNYEQYF.

This clonotype has just a few counts. V and J are TRBV20-1 and TRBJ2-5, with 12 positions matching TRBD2. This CDR3 has 13 residues. Germline-derived CDR1 and CDR2 are DFQATT and SNEGSKA (reference sequence). Germline trimming cut 6 bases from V and 7 bases from J; bases unmatched to any gene: 6. The CDR3 sequence: CSARRLAGATQYF. The CDR3 DNA is TGCAGTGCGAGACGACTAGCGGGAGCGACCCAGTACTTC.

This clonotype has only a few counts. The gene calls are TRBV15 and TRBJ2-7, with 10 bases lining up with TRBD2. J was trimmed by 4 bases and V by 0 bases; bases with no gene match: 12. Per the germline V gene, CDR1 is LNHNV and CDR2 is YYDKDF (reference sequence). This CDR3 comprises 18 residues. The CDR3 DNA follows: TGTGCCACCAGCAGAGATTTTGGTCAGCGGGAGGGCCTATACGAGCAGTACTTC. As protein: CATSRDFGQREGLYEQYF.

The V gene is TRBV7-9, the J gene TRBJ2-7; 8 bases are a match to TRBD1. The length of the CDR3 is 15 residues. J lost 2 bases, V lost 5 bases, and 8 bases had no gene match. Germline CDR1 reads SEHNR; CDR2 reads FQNEAQ (reference sequence). CDR3 loop: CASSPGQDHAYEQYF. The CDR3 DNA reads as TGTGCCAGCAGCCCGGGACAGGATCATGCCTACGAGCAGTACTTC.

The chain uses TRBV11-2 and TRBJ2-1; 10 positions match TRBD2. This CDR3 is built from 17 residues. Germline CDR1 SGHAT, CDR2 FQNNGV. The ends lost 0 bases at V and 3 bases at J; junction bases unmatched: 5. The DNA for the CDR3 is TGTGCCAGCAGCTTAGAGAGCGGGGGGGCCTTCTACAATGAGCAGTTCTTC. The encoded protein is CASSLESGGAFYNEQFF.

This clonotype was counted only a few times. This sequence joins TRBV12-3 or TRBV12-4 and TRBJ2-3, with TRBD1 matching 7 bases. The CDR3 consists of 15 residues. V shed 2 bases and J 2 bases; nucleotides not matched to a gene: 4. The CDR3 here is CASSLRGQVTDTQYF. CDR3 bases: TGTGCCAGCAGTTTAAGGGGGCAGGTCACAGATACGCAGTATTTT.

For the CDR3, the DNA is TGTGCCAGCAGCTTAGCCCTAGCGGGAGCGACAGATACGCAGTATTTT. Its translation is CASSLALAGATDTQYF. This chain uses TRBV11-2 with TRBJ2-3; 10 nucleotides align to TRBD2. The length of the CDR3 is 16 residues. With V trimmed by 1 base and J by 3 bases, 4 bases remained unmatched. Germline CDR1 reads SGHAT; CDR2 reads FQNNGV.

This clonotype was counted between two and nine times. The rearrangement joins TRBV5-1 to TRBJ2-7; 8 bases fit TRBD1. The CDR3 is 14 residues long. Germline assignment: CDR1 SGHRS and CDR2 YFSETQ. V dropped 3 bases and J dropped 3; count of bases not matched to a gene: 5. The CDR3 here is CASSSGTGYYEQYF. The CDR3 DNA is TGCGCCAGCAGCTCCGGGACAGGATACTACGAGCAGTACTTC.

CDR3 DNA sequence: TGTGCCAGCAGCCCCAAGGTGGGCGATTCACCCCTCCACTTT. This codes for CASSPKVGDSPLHF. The chain links TRBV3-1 to TRBJ1-6, with D unresolved. Deletions cut 4 bases from V and 8 bases from J, with 12 bases between. Germline V CDR1 and CDR2: LGHDT, YNNKEL (reference sequence). CDR3 length: 14 residues.